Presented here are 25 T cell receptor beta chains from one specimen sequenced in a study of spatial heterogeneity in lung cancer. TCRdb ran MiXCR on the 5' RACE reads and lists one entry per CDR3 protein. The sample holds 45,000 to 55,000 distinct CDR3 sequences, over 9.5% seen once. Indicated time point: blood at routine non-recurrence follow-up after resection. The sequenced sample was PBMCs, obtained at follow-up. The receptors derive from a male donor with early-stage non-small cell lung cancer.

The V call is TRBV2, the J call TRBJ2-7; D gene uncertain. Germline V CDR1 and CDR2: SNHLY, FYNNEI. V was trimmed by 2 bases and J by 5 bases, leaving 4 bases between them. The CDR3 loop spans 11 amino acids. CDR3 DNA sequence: TGTGCCAGCAGTGAAAGGAACGAGCAGTACTTC. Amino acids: CASSERNEQYF.

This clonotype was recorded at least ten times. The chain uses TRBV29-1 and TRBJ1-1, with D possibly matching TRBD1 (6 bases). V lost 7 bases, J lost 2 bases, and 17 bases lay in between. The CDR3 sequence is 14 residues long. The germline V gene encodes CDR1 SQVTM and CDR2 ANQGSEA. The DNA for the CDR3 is TGCAGCGCCCCTGTGGGGGGGGGCAACACTGAAGCTTTCTTT. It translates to CSAPVGGGNTEAFF.

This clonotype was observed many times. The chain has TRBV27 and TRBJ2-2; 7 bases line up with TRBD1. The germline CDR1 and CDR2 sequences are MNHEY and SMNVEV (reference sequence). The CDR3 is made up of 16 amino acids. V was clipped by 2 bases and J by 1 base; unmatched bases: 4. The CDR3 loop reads CASSLTGTVNTGELFF. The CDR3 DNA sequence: TGTGCCAGCAGTTTAACCGGGACAGTGAACACCGGGGAGCTGTTTTTT.

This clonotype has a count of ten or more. The DNA for the CDR3 is TGTGCCAGTAGTATAGGCGACAGGGGGAATCAGCCCCAGCATTTT. Residues: CASSIGDRGNQPQHF. The chain couples TRBV19 to TRBJ1-5, with 9 bases that match TRBD1. Trimming at V came to 1 base and at J to 4 bases, leaving 2 bases not matched to a gene. Germline V CDR1 and CDR2: LNHDA, SQIVND (reference sequence). CDR3 length: 15 amino acids.

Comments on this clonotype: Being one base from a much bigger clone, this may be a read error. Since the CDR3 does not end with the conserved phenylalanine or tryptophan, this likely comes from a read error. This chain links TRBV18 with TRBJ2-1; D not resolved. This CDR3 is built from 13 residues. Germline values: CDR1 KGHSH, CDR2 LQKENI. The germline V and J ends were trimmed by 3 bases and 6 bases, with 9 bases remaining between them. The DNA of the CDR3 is TGTGCCAGCTCACCCCCAGGAACCAATGAGCAGTTCTTG. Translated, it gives CASSPPGTNEQFL.

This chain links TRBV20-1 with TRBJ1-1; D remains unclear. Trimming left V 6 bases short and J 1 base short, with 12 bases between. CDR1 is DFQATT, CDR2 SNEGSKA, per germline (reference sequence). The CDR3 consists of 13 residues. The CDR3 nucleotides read TGCAGTGCCCGGGGAAGCACGAACACTGAAGCTTTCTTT. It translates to CSARGSTNTEAFF.

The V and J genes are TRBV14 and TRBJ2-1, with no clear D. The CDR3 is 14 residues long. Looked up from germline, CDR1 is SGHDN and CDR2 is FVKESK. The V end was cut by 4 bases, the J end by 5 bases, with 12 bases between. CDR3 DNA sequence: TGTGCCAGCAGCCCGGGCCGAAGCCACAATGAGCAGTTCTTC. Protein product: CASSPGRSHNEQFF.

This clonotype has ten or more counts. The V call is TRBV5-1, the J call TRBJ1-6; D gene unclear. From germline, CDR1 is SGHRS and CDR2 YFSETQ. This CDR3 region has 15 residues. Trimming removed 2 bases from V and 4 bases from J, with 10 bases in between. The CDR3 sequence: CASSLTDGYNSPLHF. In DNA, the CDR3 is TGCGCCAGCAGCTTAACGGACGGATATAATTCACCCCTCCACTTT.

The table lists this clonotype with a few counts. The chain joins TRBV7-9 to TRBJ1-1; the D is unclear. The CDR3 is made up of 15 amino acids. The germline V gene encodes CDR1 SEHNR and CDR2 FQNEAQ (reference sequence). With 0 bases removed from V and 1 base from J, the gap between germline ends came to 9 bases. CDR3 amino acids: CASSLARLKNTEAFF. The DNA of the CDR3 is TGTGCCAGCAGCTTAGCGAGACTAAAGAACACTGAAGCTTTCTTT.

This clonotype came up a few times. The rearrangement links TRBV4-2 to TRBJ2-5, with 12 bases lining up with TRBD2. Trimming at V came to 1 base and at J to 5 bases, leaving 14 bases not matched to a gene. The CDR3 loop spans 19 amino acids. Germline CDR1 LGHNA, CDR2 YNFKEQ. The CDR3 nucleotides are TGTGCCAGCAGCCAAGGCCGCGGTGGACTAGCGGGGCCAAGGGAGACCCAGTACTTC. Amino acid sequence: CASSQGRGGLAGPRETQYF.

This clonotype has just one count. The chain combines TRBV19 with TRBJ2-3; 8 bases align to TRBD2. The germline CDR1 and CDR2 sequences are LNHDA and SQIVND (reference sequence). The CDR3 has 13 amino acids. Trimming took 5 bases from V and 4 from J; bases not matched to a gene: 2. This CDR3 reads CASSWREADTQYF. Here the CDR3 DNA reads TGTGCCAGTAGTTGGCGGGAGGCAGATACGCAGTATTTT.

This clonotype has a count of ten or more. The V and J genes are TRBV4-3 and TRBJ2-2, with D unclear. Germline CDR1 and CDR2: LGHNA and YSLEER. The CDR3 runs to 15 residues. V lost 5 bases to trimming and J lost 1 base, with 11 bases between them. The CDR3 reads CASSTQTLNTGELFF. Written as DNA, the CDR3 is TGCGCCAGCAGCACGCAGACTTTGAACACCGGGGAGCTGTTTTTT.

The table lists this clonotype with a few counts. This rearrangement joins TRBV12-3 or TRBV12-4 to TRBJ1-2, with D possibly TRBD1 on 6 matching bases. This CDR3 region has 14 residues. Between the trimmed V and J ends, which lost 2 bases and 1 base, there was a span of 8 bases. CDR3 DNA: TGTGCCAGCAGTTTAAGGACAGATAACTATGGCTACACCTTC. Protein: CASSLRTDNYGYTF.

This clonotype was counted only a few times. The CDR3 sequence: CAISDFGLRGDQPQHF. CDR3 sequence (DNA): TGTGCCATCAGTGATTTCGGCCTTAGGGGCGATCAGCCCCAGCATTTT. The chain uses TRBV10-3 and TRBJ1-5, with D possibly TRBD1 on 5 matching bases. Trimming cost V 3 bases and J 5 bases, with 17 bases left between them. The germline V gene has CDR1 ENHRY and CDR2 SYGVKD. This CDR3 is built from 16 residues.

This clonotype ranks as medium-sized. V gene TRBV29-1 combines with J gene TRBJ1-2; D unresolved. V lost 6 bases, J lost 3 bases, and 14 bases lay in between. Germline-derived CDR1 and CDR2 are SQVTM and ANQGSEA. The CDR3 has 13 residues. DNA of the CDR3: TGCAGCGTCGTTCACCCGGGAGACTATGGCTACACCTTC. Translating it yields CSVVHPGDYGYTF.

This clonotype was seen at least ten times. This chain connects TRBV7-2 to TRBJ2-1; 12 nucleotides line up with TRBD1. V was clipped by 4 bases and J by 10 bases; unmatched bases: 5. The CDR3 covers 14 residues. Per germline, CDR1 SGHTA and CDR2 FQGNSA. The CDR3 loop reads CASSWDRGPGEQFF. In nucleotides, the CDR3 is TGTGCCAGCAGCTGGGACAGGGGGCCTGGAGAGCAGTTCTTC.

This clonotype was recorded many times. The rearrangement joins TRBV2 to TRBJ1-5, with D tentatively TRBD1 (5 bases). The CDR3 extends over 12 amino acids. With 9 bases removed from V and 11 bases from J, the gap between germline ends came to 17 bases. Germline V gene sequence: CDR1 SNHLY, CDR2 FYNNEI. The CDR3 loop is CASGLEGRAQHF. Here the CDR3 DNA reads TGTGCCAGTGGGCTGGAGGGCAGGGCCCAGCATTTT.

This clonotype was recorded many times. The CDR3 DNA follows: TGTGCCAGCAGCTTAGGGGGAGTCGATAATTCACCCCTCCACTTT. Protein: CASSLGGVDNSPLHF. The chain recombines TRBV13 with TRBJ1-6, with D unclear. Trimming pared 0 bases from V and 5 bases from J, leaving 8 bases between. Germline lookup yields CDR1 PRHDT and CDR2 FYEKMQ (reference sequence). The CDR3 covers 15 residues.

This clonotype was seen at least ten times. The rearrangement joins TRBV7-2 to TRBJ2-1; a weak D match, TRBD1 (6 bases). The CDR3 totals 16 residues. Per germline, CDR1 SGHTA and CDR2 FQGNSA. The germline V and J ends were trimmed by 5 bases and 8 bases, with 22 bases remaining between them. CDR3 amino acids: CASSPLHPQGFDEQFF. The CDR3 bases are TGTGCCAGCAGCCCCCTCCACCCCCAGGGGTTTGATGAGCAGTTCTTC.

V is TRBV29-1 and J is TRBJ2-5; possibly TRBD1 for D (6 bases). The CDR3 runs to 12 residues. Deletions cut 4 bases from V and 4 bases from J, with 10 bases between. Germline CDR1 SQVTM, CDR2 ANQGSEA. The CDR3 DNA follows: TGCAGCGTTGCAGGGGCCGGAGAGACCCAGTACTTC. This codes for CSVAGAGETQYF. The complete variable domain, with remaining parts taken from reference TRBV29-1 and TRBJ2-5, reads SAVISQKPSRDICQRGTSLTIQCQVDSQVTMMFWYRQQPGQSLTLIATANQGSEATYESGFVIDKFPISRPNLTFSTLTVSNMSPEDSSIYLCSVAGAGETQYFGPGTRLLVL.

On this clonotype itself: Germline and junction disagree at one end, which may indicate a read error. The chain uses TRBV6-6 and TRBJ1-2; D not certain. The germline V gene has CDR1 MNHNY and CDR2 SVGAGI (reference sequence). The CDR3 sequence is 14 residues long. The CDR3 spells CAISESGSSYGYTF. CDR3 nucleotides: TGTGCCATCAGTGAGTCGGGGTCCTCTTATGGCTACACCTTC.

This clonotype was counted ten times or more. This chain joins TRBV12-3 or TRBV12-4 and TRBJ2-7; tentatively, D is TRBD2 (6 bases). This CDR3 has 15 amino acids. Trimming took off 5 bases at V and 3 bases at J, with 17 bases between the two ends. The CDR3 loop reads CASSLPGGQGYEQYF. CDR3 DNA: TGTGCCAGCAGTCTCCCCGGAGGGCAGGGCTACGAGCAGTACTTC.

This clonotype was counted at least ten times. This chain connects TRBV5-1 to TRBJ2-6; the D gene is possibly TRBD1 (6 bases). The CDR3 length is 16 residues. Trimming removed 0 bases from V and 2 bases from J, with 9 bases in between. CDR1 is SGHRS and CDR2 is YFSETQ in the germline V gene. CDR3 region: CASSLGPGAGANVLTF. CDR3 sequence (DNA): TGCGCCAGCAGCTTGGGTCCAGGGGCTGGGGCCAACGTCCTGACTTTC.

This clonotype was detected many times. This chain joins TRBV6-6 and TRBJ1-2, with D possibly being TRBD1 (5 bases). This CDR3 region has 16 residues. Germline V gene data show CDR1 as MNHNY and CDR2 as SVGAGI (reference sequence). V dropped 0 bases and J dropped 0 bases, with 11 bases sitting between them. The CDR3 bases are TGTGCCAGCAGTTACTCCGCTGGGGGAGCTAACTATGGCTACACCTTC. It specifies CASSYSAGGANYGYTF.

For the CDR3, the DNA is TGCGCCAGCAGCCAAGAACCCAGGGTTCAAGAGACCCAGTACTTC. Encoded protein: CASSQEPRVQETQYF. The chain recombines TRBV4-3 with TRBJ2-5, with D possibly matching TRBD1 (5 bases). Germline V gives CDR1 LGHNA, CDR2 YSLEER. The CDR3 is 15 residues long. Deletions cut 0 bases from V and 2 bases from J, with 10 bases between.